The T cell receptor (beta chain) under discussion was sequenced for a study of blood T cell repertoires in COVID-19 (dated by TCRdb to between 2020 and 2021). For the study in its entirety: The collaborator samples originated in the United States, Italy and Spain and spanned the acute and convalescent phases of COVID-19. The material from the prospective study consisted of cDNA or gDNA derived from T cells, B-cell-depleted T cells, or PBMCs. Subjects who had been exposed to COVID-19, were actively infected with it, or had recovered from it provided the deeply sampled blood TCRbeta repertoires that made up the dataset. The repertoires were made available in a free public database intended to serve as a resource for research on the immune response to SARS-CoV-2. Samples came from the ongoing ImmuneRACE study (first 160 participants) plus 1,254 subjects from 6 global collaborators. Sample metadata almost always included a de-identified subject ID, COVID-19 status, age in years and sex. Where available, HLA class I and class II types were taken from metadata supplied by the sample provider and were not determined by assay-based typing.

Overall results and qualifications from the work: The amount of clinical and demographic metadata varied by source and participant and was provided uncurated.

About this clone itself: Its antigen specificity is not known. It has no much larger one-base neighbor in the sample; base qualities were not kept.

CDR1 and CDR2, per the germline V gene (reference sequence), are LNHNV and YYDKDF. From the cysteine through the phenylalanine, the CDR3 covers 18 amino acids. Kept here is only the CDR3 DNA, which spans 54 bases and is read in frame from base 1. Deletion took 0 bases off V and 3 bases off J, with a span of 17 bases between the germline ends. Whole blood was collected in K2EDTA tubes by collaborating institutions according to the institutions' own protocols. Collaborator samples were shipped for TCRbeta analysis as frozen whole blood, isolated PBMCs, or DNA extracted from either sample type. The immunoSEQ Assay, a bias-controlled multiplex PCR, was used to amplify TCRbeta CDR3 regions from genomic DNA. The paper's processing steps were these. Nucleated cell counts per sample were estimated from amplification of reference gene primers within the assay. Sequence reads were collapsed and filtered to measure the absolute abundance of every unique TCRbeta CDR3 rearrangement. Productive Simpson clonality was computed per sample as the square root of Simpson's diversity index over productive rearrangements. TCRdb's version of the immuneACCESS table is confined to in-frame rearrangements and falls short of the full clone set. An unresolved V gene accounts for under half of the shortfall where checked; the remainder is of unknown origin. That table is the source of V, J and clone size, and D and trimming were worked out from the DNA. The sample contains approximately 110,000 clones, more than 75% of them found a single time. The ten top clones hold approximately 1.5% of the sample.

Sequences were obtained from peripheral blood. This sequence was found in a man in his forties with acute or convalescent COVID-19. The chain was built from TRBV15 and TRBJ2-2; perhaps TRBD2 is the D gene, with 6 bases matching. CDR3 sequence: CATSRDRGGTGDTGELFF. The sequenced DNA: TGTGCCACCAGCAGAGATCGGGGCGGGACCGGGGACACCGGGGAGCTGTTTTTT.